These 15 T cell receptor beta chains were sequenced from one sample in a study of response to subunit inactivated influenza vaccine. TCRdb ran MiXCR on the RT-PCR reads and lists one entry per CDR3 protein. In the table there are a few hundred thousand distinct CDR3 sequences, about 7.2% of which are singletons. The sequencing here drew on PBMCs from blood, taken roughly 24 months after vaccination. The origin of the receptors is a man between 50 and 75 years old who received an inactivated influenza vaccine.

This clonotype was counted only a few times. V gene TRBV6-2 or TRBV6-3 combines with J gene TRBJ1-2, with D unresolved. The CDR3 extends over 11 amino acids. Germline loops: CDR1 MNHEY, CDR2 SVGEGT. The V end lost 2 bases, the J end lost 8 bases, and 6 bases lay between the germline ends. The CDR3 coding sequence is TGTGCCAGCAGTTACCGCGGGGGCTACACCTTC. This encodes CASSYRGGYTF.

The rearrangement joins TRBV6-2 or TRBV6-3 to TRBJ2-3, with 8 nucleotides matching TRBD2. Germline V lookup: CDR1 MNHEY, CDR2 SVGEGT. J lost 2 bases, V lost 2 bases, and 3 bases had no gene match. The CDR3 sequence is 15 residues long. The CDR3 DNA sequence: TGTGCCAGCAGTTACAGAGGACTAGCCACAGATACGCAGTATTTT. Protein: CASSYRGLATDTQYF.

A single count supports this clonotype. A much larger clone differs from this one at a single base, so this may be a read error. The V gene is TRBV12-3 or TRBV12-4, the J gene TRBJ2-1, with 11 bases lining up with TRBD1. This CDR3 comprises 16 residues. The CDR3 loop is CASSLSGTGGYNEKFF. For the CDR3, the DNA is TGTGCCAGCAGTCTTTCTGGGACAGGGGGGTACAATGAGAAGTTCTTC.

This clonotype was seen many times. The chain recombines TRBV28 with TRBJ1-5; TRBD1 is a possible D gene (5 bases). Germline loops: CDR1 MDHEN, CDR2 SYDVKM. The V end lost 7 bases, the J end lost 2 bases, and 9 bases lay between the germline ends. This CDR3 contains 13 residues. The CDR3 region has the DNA TGTGCCAGCACAGGGACGCGCAATCAGCCCCAGCATTTT. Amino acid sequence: CASTGTRNQPQHF.

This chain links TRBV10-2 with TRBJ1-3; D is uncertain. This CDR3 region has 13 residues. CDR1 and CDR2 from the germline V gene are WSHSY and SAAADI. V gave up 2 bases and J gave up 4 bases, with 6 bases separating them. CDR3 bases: TGCGCCAGCAGTGAGGTCCAAGGAAACACCATATATTTT. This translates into CASSEVQGNTIYF.

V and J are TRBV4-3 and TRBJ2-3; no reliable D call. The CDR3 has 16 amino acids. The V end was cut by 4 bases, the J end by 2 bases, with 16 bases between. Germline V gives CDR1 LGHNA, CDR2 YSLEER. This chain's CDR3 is CASSLNPSGNTDTQYF. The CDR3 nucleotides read TGCGCCAGCAGCCTAAACCCCTCGGGCAACACAGATACGCAGTATTTT.

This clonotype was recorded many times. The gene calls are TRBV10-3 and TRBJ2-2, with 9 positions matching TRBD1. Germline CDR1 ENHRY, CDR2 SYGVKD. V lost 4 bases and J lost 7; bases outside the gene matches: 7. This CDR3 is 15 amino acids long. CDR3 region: CAISAGQGLNGELFF. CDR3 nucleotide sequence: TGTGCCATCAGTGCGGGACAGGGATTGAACGGGGAGCTGTTTTTT.

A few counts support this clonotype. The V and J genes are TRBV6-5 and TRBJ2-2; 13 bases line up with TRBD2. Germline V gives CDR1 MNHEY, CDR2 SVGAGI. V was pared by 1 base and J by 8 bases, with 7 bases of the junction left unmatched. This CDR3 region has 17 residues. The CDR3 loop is CASSYFPGLAGVGELFF. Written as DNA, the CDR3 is TGTGCCAGCAGTTACTTCCCCGGACTAGCGGGAGTGGGGGAGCTGTTTTTT.

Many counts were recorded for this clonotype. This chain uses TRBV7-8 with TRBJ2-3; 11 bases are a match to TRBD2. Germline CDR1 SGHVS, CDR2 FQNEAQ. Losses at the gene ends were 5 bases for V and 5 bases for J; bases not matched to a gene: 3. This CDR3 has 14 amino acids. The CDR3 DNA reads TGTGCCAGCAGCAGACTAGCGGGGATAGATACGCAGTATTTT. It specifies CASSRLAGIDTQYF.

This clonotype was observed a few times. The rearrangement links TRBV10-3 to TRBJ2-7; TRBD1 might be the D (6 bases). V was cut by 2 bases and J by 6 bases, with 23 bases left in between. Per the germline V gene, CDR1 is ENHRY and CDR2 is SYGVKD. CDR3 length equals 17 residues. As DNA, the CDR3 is TGTGCCATCAGTGAGACCCAACCAGGGGCCCCAGGGGCCGAGCAGTACTTC. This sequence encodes CAISETQPGAPGAEQYF.

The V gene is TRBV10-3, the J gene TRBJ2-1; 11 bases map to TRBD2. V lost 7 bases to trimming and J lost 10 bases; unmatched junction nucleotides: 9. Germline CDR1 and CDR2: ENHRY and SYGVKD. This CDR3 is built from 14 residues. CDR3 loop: CAIKRETSGEEQFF. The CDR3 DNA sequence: TGTGCCATCAAAAGGGAGACTAGCGGGGAAGAGCAGTTCTTC.

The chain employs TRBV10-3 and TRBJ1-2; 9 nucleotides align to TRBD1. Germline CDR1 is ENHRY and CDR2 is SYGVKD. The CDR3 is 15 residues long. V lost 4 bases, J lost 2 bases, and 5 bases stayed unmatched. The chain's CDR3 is CAISGGTGSNYGYTF. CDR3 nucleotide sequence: TGTGCCATCAGTGGGGGGACAGGGTCCAACTATGGCTACACCTTC.

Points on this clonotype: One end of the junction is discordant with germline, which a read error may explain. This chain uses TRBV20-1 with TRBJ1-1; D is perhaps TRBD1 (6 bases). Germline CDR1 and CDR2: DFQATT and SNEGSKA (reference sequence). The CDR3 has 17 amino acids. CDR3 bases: TGCTGTGCTAGAGCCCTACCCGGACAGACGGGTGGGGTTGAAGCTTTCTTT. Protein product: CCARALPGQTGGVEAFF.

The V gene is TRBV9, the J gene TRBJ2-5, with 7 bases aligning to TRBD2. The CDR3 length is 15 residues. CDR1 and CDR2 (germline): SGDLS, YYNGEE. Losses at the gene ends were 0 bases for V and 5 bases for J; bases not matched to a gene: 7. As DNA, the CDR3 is TGTGCCAGCAGCGTAGGGGGGAGGGCCCGGGAGACCCAGTACTTC. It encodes CASSVGGRARETQYF. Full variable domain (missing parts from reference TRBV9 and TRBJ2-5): DSGVTQTPKHLITATGQRVTLRCSPRSGDLSVYWYQQSLDQGLQFLIQYYNGEERAKGNILERFSAQQFPDLHSELNLSSLELGDSALYFCASSVGGRARETQYFGPGTRLLVL.

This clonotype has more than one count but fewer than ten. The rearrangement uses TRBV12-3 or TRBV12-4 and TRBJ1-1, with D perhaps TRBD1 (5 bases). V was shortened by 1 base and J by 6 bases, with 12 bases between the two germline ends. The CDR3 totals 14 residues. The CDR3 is CASSLGQTWSEAFF. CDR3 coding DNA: TGTGCCAGCAGTTTAGGACAGACCTGGTCTGAAGCTTTCTTT.